This entry lists 18 T cell receptor beta chains sequenced from one sample in a study of T cell therapy after organ transplantation. The antigens of these receptors remain unknown. The method was immunoSEQ multiplex PCR; TCRdb's version includes in-frame clones alone and lacks a portion of them. There are over 20,000 clones in the sample; around 84% occur only once, and around 36% lies in the top ten. Specified time point: 20-29 weeks after completion of therapy. The input for sequencing was CD8+ T cells from blood, taken after autologous CMV-specific T cell therapy. Receptor source: a human patient who had received a solid organ transplant and had CMV disease. Some of the T cells may derive from the graft donor.

The chain carries TRBV2 and TRBJ2-1, with D tentatively TRBD2 (6 bases). The CDR3 has 13 amino acids. With 4 bases removed from V and 7 bases from J, the gap between germline ends came to 11 bases. Germline-derived CDR1 and CDR2 are SNHLY and FYNNEI. CDR3 sequence reads: CASSGGRSNEQFF. CDR3 coding DNA: TGTGCCAGCAGTGGAGGGAGGAGTAATGAGCAGTTCTTC. Filled out from reference TRBV2 and TRBJ2-1, the complete variable domain reads EPEVTQTPSHQVTQMGQEVILRCVPISNHLYFYWYRQILGQKVEFLVSFYNNEISEKSEIFDDQFSVERPDGSNFTLKIRSTKLEDSAMYFCASSGGRSNEQFFGPGTRLTVL.

This clone has a handful of counts. CDR3 nucleotides: TGCGCCAGCAGCCCCACGGCAGGGAGTCAGCCCCAGCATTTT. Its protein product is CASSPTAGSQPQHF. This chain joins TRBV4-1 and TRBJ1-5, with a possible D match to TRBD1 (5 bases). CDR1 MGHRA and CDR2 YSYEKL come from the germline V gene. V gave up 4 bases and J gave up 6 bases, with 13 bases separating them. The CDR3 totals 14 residues.

The rearrangement uses TRBV4-3 and TRBJ1-5; 12 positions agree with TRBD1. Trimming took 4 bases from V and 7 from J; bases not matched to a gene: 17. This CDR3 is built from 19 residues. Per germline, CDR1 LGHNA and CDR2 YSLEER. The CDR3 DNA sequence: TGCGCCAGCAGCCCCGCAGCTCCGGGACAGGGGGCCCCCATCCAGCCCCAGCATTTT. Protein: CASSPAAPGQGAPIQPQHF.

The V call is TRBV6-5, the J call TRBJ2-7; 7 nucleotides align to TRBD1. Trimming cost V 6 bases and J 5 bases; bases outside gene matches: 13. Germline V gene lookup returns CDR1 MNHEY and CDR2 SVGAGI. This CDR3 is built from 15 residues. This CDR3 is CASSHGAGGRHEQYF. The DNA for the CDR3 is TGTGCCAGCAGCCACGGGGCAGGGGGTAGGCACGAGCAGTACTTC.

The chain uses TRBV6-6 and TRBJ1-4; a weak D match, TRBD1 (5 bases). CDR3 length equals 14 residues. Trimming removed 2 bases at V and 12 bases at J, with 16 bases between. The germline V gene has CDR1 MNHNY and CDR2 SVGAGI (reference sequence). The DNA of the CDR3 is TGTGCCAGCAGTTACCCTGAGCGGGGGATCGAACTGTTTTTT. Translating gives CASSYPERGIELFF.

V usage is TRBV28 and J usage is TRBJ2-1, with TRBD2 as a possible D gene (6 bases). The ends were cut back, 3 bases at V and 7 bases at J, with 10 bases in the middle. Germline V gene sequence: CDR1 MDHEN, CDR2 SYDVKM. This CDR3 region has 13 residues. In nucleotides, the CDR3 is TGTGCCAGCAGTTTGCTAGCGAGTAATGAGCAGTTCTTC. Translated, it gives CASSLLASNEQFF.

The chain uses TRBV4-2 and TRBJ2-1; TRBD2 might be the D (5 bases). This CDR3 is 12 amino acids long. The V gene's germline CDR1 is LGHNA and CDR2 YNFKEQ. The V end was cut by 4 bases, the J end by 15 bases, with 16 bases between. CDR3 loop: CASSPDGVPPFF. In DNA form, the CDR3 reads TGTGCCAGCAGCCCAGACGGGGTTCCCCCGTTCTTC.

This clone was observed a handful of times. V gene TRBV19 combines with J gene TRBJ1-5; tentative D call: TRBD1 (5 bases). The CDR3 sequence is 15 residues long. The germline V gene encodes CDR1 LNHDA and CDR2 SQIVND (reference sequence). Between the trimmed V and J ends, which lost 4 bases and 4 bases, there was a span of 14 bases. CDR3 loop: CASSTYFDRNQPQHF. DNA of the CDR3: TGTGCCAGTAGTACGTATTTCGACAGAAATCAGCCCCAGCATTTT.

The rearrangement links TRBV9 to TRBJ1-2; weak D call: TRBD1 (5 bases). V shed 0 bases and J shed 7 bases, with 16 bases lying between them. The CDR3 is 15 amino acids. CDR1 and CDR2 (germline): SGDLS, YYNGEE. CDR3 amino acids: CASSVEFSPGVGYTF. The DNA of the CDR3 is TGTGCCAGCAGCGTAGAGTTCAGTCCGGGGGTTGGCTACACCTTC.

The chain recombines TRBV27 with TRBJ1-1, with D possibly TRBD1 on 6 matching bases. CDR1 is MNHEY and CDR2 is SMNVEV in the germline V gene (reference sequence). The CDR3 loop spans 14 amino acids. The V and J ends lost 5 bases and 1 base respectively, with 11 bases between them. DNA of the CDR3: TGTGCCAGCAGTCCCTTAGGGGGGAACACTGAAGCTTTCTTT. As protein: CASSPLGGNTEAFF.

The chain carries TRBV27 and TRBJ1-2, with 8 bases aligning to TRBD1. Per the germline V gene, CDR1 is MNHEY and CDR2 is SMNVEV (reference sequence). Trimming removed 6 bases from V and 4 bases from J; junction bases left unmatched: 1. This CDR3 has 12 amino acids. In DNA, the CDR3 is TGTGCCAGCAGAGGGACAGGCTATGGCTACACCTTC. Residues: CASRGTGYGYTF.

This clone appeared once. The chain is built from TRBV6-5 and TRBJ2-7; perhaps D is TRBD1 or TRBD2 (5 bases each). The germline V gene encodes CDR1 MNHEY and CDR2 SVGAGI. Between the trimmed V and J ends, which lost 2 bases and 6 bases, there was a span of 14 bases. The CDR3 is 14 residues long. CDR3 amino acids: CASSYDHGGREQYF. In nucleotides, the CDR3 is TGTGCCAGCAGTTACGACCATGGGGGTCGCGAGCAGTACTTC.

The chain links TRBV12-5 to TRBJ2-6; D is uncertain. Germline V gene lookup returns CDR1 LGHNT and CDR2 FRNRAP. This CDR3 contains 14 residues. V was pared by 7 bases and J by 0 bases, with 7 bases between. The CDR3 bases are TGTGCTAGTGCCATAAACTCTGGGGCCAACGTCCTGACTTTC. It yields the protein CASAINSGANVLTF. Full variable domain (rest looked up from reference TRBV12-5 and TRBJ2-6): DARVTQTPRHKVTEMGQEVTMRCQPILGHNTVFWYRQTMMQGLELLAYFRNRAPLDDSGMPKDRFSAEMPDATLATLKIQPSEPRDSAVYFCASAINSGANVLTFGAGSRLTVL.

This chain links TRBV2 with TRBJ2-5, with 9 bases fitting TRBD2. Germline loops: CDR1 SNHLY, CDR2 FYNNEI. After removal of 8 bases from V and 9 bases from J, the junction contained 16 bases not matched to a gene. The CDR3 is 15 residues long. This CDR3 reads CASSALAGRHAAQYF. CDR3 nucleotides: TGTGCCAGCTCCGCTCTAGCGGGGAGGCACGCGGCCCAGTACTTC.

This clone is categorized as medium-sized. This chain uses TRBV6-5 with TRBJ2-7; 13 nucleotides align to TRBD2. Germline V lookup: CDR1 MNHEY, CDR2 SVGAGI. The CDR3 covers 14 residues. Unmatched junction bases numbered 3, after V lost 6 bases and J lost 4 bases. CDR3 protein: CASSPGLAGYEQYF. The CDR3 coding sequence is TGTGCCAGCAGCCCGGGACTAGCGGGGTACGAGCAGTACTTC.

The chain is built from TRBV4-2 and TRBJ2-1, with D perhaps matching TRBD2 (6 bases). The CDR3 contains 16 residues. Deletions cut 0 bases from V and 4 bases from J, with 13 bases between. Germline CDR1 reads LGHNA; CDR2 reads YNFKEQ. CDR3 loop: CASSQDSGLGYNEQFF. The CDR3 DNA sequence: TGTGCCAGCAGCCAAGATTCGGGACTCGGATACAATGAGCAGTTCTTC.

The gene calls are TRBV28 and TRBJ1-1; possibly TRBD1 for D (6 bases). Deletions cut 3 bases from V and 1 base from J, with 9 bases between. The CDR3 runs to 14 residues. Germline values: CDR1 MDHEN, CDR2 SYDVKM. The CDR3 DNA is TGTGCCAGCAGTTTCGAGGGGGGGAACACTGAAGCTTTCTTT. Protein sequence: CASSFEGGNTEAFF. The variable domain in full, with the rest retrieved from reference TRBV28 and TRBJ1-1, is DVKVTQSSRYLVKRTGEKVFLECVQDMDHENMFWYRQDPGLGLRLIYFSYDVKMKEKGDIPEGYSVSREKKERFSLILESASTNQTSMYLCASSFEGGNTEAFFGQGTRLTVV.

The rearrangement joins TRBV27 to TRBJ2-1; D ambiguous. The CDR3 consists of 14 residues. The germline V gene has CDR1 MNHEY and CDR2 SMNVEV (reference sequence). V lost 6 bases and J 4 bases, leaving 13 bases between the germline ends. CDR3 nucleotide sequence: TGTGCCAGCAGCCTCTTCCGATTTTACAATGAGCAGTTCTTC. Translating gives CASSLFRFYNEQFF.